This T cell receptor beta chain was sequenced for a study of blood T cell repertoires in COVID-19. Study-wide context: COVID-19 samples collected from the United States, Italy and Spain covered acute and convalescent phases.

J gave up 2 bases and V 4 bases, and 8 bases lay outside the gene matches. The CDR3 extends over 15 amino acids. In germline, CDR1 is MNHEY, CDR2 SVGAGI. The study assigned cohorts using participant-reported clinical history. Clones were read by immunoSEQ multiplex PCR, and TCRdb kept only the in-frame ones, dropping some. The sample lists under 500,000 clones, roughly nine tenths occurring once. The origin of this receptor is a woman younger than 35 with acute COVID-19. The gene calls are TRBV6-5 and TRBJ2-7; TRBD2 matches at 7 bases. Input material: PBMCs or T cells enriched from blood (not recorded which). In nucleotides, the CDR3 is TGTGCCAGCAGTTCGGTCACTAGCGCGACCTACGAGCAGTACTTC. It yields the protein CASSSVTSATYEQYF.